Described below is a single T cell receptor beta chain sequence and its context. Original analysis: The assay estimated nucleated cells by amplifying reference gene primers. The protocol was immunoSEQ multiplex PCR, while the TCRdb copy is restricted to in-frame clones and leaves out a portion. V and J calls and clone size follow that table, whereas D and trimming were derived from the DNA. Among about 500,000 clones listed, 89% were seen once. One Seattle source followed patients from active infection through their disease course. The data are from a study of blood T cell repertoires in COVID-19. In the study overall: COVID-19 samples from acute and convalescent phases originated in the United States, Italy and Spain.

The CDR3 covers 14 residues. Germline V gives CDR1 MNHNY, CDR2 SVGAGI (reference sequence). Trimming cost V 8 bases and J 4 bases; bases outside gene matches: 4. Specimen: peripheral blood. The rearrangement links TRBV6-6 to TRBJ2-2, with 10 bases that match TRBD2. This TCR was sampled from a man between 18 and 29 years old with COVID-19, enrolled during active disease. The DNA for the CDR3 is TGTGCCAGCGCGGTAGCGGGAGGCACCGGGGAGCTGTTTTTT. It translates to CASAVAGGTGELFF.